Presented here are 8 T cell receptor beta chains from one specimen sequenced in a study of cytotoxic CD8 clonotypes in ibrutinib-treated CLL. TCRdb's copy holds only in-frame clones and misses some; the assay was immunoSEQ multiplex PCR. The sample carries more than 200,000 clones, more than 75% recorded once. Here the sequenced sample was PBMCs, taken after 12 months of ibrutinib treatment. These TCRs come from a human donor with chronic lymphocytic leukemia.

This chain links TRBV5-1 with TRBJ2-3, with D maybe TRBD2 (6 bases). Trimming cost V 0 bases and J 6 bases, with 8 bases left between them. From germline, CDR1 is SGHRS and CDR2 YFSETQ. CDR3 length: 13 amino acids. The CDR3 spells CASSLVGGDTQYF. As DNA, the CDR3 is TGCGCCAGCAGCTTGGTAGGAGGGGATACGCAGTATTTT.

The rearrangement joins TRBV13 to TRBJ2-3; the match to TRBD2 covers 8 bases. Per germline, CDR1 PRHDT and CDR2 FYEKMQ (reference sequence). Losses at the gene ends were 5 bases for V and 3 bases for J; bases not matched to a gene: 13. This CDR3 comprises 17 residues. In DNA, the CDR3 is TGTGCCAGCAGCCGAAGGGGCGGGGGGATTAGGACAGATACGCAGTATTTT. Its protein product is CASSRRGGGIRTDTQYF.

V and J are TRBV10-3 and TRBJ2-1; TRBD2 matches at 8 bases. CDR1 is ENHRY, CDR2 SYGVKD, per germline. The CDR3 contains 12 residues. The trim removed 1 base at V and 15 bases at J, leaving 5 bases unmatched. This chain's CDR3 is CAISELGLETFF. DNA of the CDR3: TGTGCCATCAGTGAGTTGGGACTAGAGACGTTCTTC.

V usage is TRBV27 and J usage is TRBJ2-7; D gene uncertain. The germline gives CDR1 MNHEY, CDR2 SMNVEV (reference sequence). The CDR3 extends over 13 amino acids. V gave up 5 bases and J gave up 2 bases, with 10 bases separating them. Here the CDR3 DNA reads TGTGCCAGCAGTAATTTAGAGGCCTACGAGCAGTACTTC. Encoded protein: CASSNLEAYEQYF.

The chain links TRBV27 to TRBJ1-1; tentatively, D is TRBD1 (5 bases). CDR1 is MNHEY and CDR2 is SMNVEV in the germline V gene (reference sequence). Trimming pared 3 bases from V and 3 bases from J, leaving 11 bases between. The length of the CDR3 is 14 residues. CDR3 amino acids: CASSFGGWDTEAFF. The CDR3 coding sequence is TGTGCCAGCAGTTTTGGGGGATGGGACACTGAAGCTTTCTTT.

The chain links TRBV7-9 to TRBJ2-1; TRBD2 matches at 8 bases. The V segment lost 3 bases and the J segment 7 bases; nucleotides outside the gene matches: 8. This CDR3 is built from 15 residues. The germline V gene has CDR1 SEHNR and CDR2 FQNEAQ (reference sequence). CDR3 nucleotide sequence: TGTGCCAGCAGCTTGCCGGGGGGGCCTGGGAATGAGCAGTTCTTC. This encodes CASSLPGGPGNEQFF.

This chain joins TRBV7-9 and TRBJ2-5, with D unclear. Deletions cut 2 bases from V and 5 bases from J, with 12 bases between. Germline-derived CDR1 and CDR2 are SEHNR and FQNEAQ (reference sequence). CDR3 length: 14 residues. The CDR3 nucleotides read TGTGCCAGCAGCTTAAGGTGGTCTGGGGAGACCCAGTACTTC. This gives the protein CASSLRWSGETQYF.

Worth noting for this clone: The same CDR3 arises from other DNA sequences in this sample as well. The chain employs TRBV29-1 and TRBJ1-5, with TRBD1 as a possible D gene (6 bases). The CDR3 length is 13 residues. V shed 0 bases and J shed 6 bases, with 9 bases lying between them. In germline, CDR1 is SQVTM, CDR2 ANQGSEA. CDR3 bases: TGCAGCGTTGAAGAAGGGGGTGGTCAGCCCCAGCATTTT. As protein: CSVEEGGGQPQHF.